A selection of T cell receptor beta chains follows, all from one sample in a study of blood T cell repertoires in COVID-19. Produced via immunoSEQ multiplex PCR; TCRdb's table is partial and in-frame only. The data show approximately 250,000 clones, with 80% to 90% seen just once and 10% to 13% held by the top ten. The specimen was peripheral blood. These receptor sequences come from a woman in her 70s with COVID-19, enrolled during active disease. Both conserved end residues are part of each CDR3. Fields, in order: clone size, V gene, J gene, D gene, CDR3 DNA, CDR3 protein. A D gene is named only where the DNA matches it firmly. Clone size is not always given. Where it is, it says once, few, many or a class for expanded clones.

>.|TRBV27|TRBJ1-5|.
TGTGCCAGCAGTTCGAGACCGGAGACCCGGGGAAATCAGCCCCAGCATTTT
CASSSRPETRGNQPQHF
>.|TRBV3-1/TRBV3-2|TRBJ1-6|.
TGTGCCAGCAGCCAAATGGGACACGAAAGCTCCTATAATTCACCCCTCCACTTT
CASSQMGHESSYNSPLHF
>once|TRBV9|TRBJ1-3|.
TGTGCCAGCAGCGTATTTTTGACACCTGGAAACACCATATATTTT
CASSVFLTPGNTIYF
>.|TRBV7-9|TRBJ2-3|TRBD2
TGTGCCAGCAGCATCAAGCGGGAGGCAGGCACAGATACGCAGTATTTT
CASSIKREAGTDTQYF
>.|TRBV11-2|TRBJ2-7|TRBD1
TGTGCCAGCAGCCCCCTCCTGGGACAGGGGTTCTACGAGCAGTACTTC
CASSPLLGQGFYEQYF
>once|TRBV7-9|TRBJ1-2|TRBD1
TGTGCCAGCAGCTTAGTGGGGACAGGGGGCTCCCACTATGGCTACACCTTC
CASSLVGTGGSHYGYTF
>.|TRBV5-4|TRBJ2-1|TRBD2
TGTGCCAGCAGCTTGGTACTAGCGGGAGACTACAATGAGCAGTTCTTC
CASSLVLAGDYNEQFF
>.|TRBV6-1|TRBJ1-5|.
TGTGCCAGCAGTGACAGTTATAGCAATCAGCCCCAGCATTTT
CASSDSYSNQPQHF
>.|TRBV7-9|TRBJ2-7|TRBD1
TGTGCCAGCAGCCCGGGGACAGGATCGTACGAGCAGTACTTC
CASSPGTGSYEQYF
>.|TRBV3-1/TRBV3-2|TRBJ2-5|TRBD2
TGTGCCAGCAGCCACCAAACTAGCGGGGCTCAAGAGACCCAGTACTTC
CASSHQTSGAQETQYF
>.|TRBV2|TRBJ2-2|.
TGTGCCAGCAGTGCGTCTAACAGGGTTGTTGGCACCGGGGAGCTGTTTTTT
CASSASNRVVGTGELFF
>.|TRBV21-1|TRBJ2-7|.
TGTGCCAGACCTCACTGTGGAGCGGGAAGCTCCTACGAGCAGTACTTC
CARPHCGAGSSYEQYF
>.|TRBV27|TRBJ2-7|TRBD2
TGTGCCGCTCGTGGGACTAGCGGGAGAAATGGCTACGAGCAGTACTTC
CAARGTSGRNGYEQYF
>.|TRBV25-1|TRBJ2-3|.
TGTGCCAGCAGTGCCCCCCGACAGCGGGCCACAGATACGCAGTATTTT
CASSAPRQRATDTQYF
>.|TRBV6-5|TRBJ2-1|.
TGTGCCAGTTGGGGCTCCACCTACAATGAGCAGTTCTTC
CASWGSTYNEQFF
>once|TRBV6-2/TRBV6-3|TRBJ2-7|.
TGTGCCAGCAGCAACGGAGCCGAGCAGTACTTC
CASSNGAEQYF
>once|TRBV6-6|TRBJ1-4|.
TGTGCCAGCAGTTCCCCGAGTACAGGGAGTGAAAAACTGTTTTTT
CASSSPSTGSEKLFF
>.|TRBV5-1|TRBJ2-1|TRBD1
TGCGCCAGCAGCTCTTCAACAGGGGGCGGGTATGAGCAGTTCTTC
CASSSSTGGGYEQFF
>.|TRBV9|TRBJ2-1|TRBD1
TGTGCCAGCAGCCCCGAGACAGGGGGGTCCCACAATGAGCAGTTCTTC
CASSPETGGSHNEQFF
>.|TRBV18|TRBJ1-1|.
TGTGCCAGCTCTCGATCCAGGGGTACTGAAGCTTTCTTT
CASSRSRGTEAFF